This T cell receptor beta chain was observed in a study of T cells in Graves' hyperthyroidism and ophthalmopathy. TCR beta CDR3 region amplification was performed from RNA transcripts. First-round RT-PCR of the TCR CDR3 relied on the HTBI primer set. TCRdb re-called the multiplex PCR reads through MiXCR, storing one row per CDR3 protein. The sample includes about 700,000 distinct CDR3 sequences, about 15% of them seen just once. CDR1 MNHEY and CDR2 SVGAGI come from the germline V gene. V lost 4 bases and J 7 bases, leaving 21 bases between the germline ends. The CDR3 consists of 16 residues. The rearrangement uses TRBV6-5 and TRBJ2-3, with D unresolved. Sequenced input: blood. The sequence came from a woman between 18 and 30 years old with Graves' hyperthyroidism. CDR3 sequence: CASSSLRGKVINTQYF. Written as DNA, the CDR3 is TGTGCCAGCAGTTCCCTCCGCGGAAAAGTAATAAATACGCAGTATTTT.